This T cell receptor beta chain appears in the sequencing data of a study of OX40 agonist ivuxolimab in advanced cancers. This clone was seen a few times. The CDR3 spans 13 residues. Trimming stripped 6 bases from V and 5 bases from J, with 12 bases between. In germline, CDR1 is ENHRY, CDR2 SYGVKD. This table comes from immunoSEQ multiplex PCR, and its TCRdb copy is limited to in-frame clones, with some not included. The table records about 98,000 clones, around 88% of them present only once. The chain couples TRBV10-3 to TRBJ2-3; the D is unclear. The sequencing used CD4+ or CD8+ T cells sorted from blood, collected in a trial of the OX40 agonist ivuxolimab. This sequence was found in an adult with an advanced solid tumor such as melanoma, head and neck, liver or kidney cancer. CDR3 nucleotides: TGTGCCATCAGCCCCGCCGTGAGAGATACGCAGTATTTT. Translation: CAISPAVRDTQYF.